This TCR beta chain was sequenced in a study of shared clonotypes between healthy human individuals. A word on this clone: Its target is not known.

CDR1 is MDHEN and CDR2 is SYDVKM in the germline V gene. The CDR3 extends over 15 amino acids. V lost 6 bases and J 4 bases, leaving 18 bases between the germline ends. CD45RO-negative, CCR7-selected cells formed the naive CD8 fraction, which excluded terminally differentiated effector memory CD45RA+ cells. Per the authors' pipeline: With immunoSEQ giving junction-only sequences and no quality scores, filtering differed. This table comes from immunoSEQ multiplex PCR, and its TCRdb copy is limited to in-frame clones, with some not included. From that table come the V and J calls and clone size; the DNA was used to work out D and trimming. Of around 1.9 million clones listed, just over 90% are singletons. Regarding the study as a whole: Rarefaction indicated that sorted-subset sequencing remained incomplete although depth was large. About 5% of naive CD4 clonotypes were shared across a few donors. Clonotype sharing among the donors was expected to vary with sequencing depth.

The J gene is TRBJ1-2, the V gene TRBV28; the D gene is possibly TRBD1 (6 bases). The receptor was isolated from a man between 18 and 35 years old in good health. Some clones in this sample may be carry-over from other donors' samples. What was sequenced was naive CD8+ T cells from PBMCs. CDR3 sequence reads: CASSSTGRLGYGYTF. DNA of the CDR3: TGTGCCAGCAGCTCCACAGGGAGGCTCGGCTATGGCTACACCTTC.